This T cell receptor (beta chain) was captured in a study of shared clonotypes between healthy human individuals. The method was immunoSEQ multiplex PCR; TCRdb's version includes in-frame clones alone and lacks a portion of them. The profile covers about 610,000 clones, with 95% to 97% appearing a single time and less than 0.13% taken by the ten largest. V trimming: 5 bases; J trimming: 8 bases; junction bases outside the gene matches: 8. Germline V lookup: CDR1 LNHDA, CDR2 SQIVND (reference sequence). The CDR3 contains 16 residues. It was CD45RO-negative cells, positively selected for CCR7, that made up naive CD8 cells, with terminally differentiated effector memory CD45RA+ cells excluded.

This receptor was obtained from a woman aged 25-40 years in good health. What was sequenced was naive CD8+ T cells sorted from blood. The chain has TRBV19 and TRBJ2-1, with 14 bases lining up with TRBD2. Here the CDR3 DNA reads TGTGCCAGTAGTCTCCGGACTAGCGGGAGGAAGGATGAGCAGTTCTTC. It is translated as CASSLRTSGRKDEQFF.